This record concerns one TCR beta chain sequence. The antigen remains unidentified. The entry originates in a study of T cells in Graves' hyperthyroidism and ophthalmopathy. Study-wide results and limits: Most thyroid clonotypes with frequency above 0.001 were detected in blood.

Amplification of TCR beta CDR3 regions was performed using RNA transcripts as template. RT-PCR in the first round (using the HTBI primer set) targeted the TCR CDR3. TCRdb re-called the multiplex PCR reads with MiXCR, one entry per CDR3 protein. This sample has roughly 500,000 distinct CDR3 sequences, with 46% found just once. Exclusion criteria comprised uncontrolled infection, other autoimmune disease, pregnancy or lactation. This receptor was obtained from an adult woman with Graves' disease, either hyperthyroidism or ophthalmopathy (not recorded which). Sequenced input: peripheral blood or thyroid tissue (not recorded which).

The CDR3 DNA follows: TGTGCCAGCAGTTTACCTCGACAGACCCAGTACTTC. It is translated as CASSLPRQTQYF. The chain employs TRBV27 and TRBJ2-5; the D is unclear. V lost 2 bases and J 6 bases, leaving 7 bases between the germline ends. The CDR3 sequence is 12 residues long. Germline CDR1 and CDR2: MNHEY and SMNVEV (reference sequence).